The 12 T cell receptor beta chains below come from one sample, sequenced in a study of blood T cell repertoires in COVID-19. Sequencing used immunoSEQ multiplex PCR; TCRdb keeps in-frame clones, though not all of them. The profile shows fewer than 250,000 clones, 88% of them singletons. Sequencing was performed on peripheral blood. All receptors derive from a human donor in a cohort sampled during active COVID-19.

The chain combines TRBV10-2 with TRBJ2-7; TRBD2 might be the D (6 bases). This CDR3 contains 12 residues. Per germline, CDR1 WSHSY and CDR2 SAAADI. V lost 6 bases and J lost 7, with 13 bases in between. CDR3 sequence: CASSPGDTEQYF. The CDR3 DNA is TGCGCCAGCAGCCCGGGAGACACTGAGCAGTACTTC.

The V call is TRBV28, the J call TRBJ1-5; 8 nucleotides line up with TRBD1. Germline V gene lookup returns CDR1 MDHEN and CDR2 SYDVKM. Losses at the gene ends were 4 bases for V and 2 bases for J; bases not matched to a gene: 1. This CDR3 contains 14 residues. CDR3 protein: CASSWGQGNQPQHF. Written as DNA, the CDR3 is TGTGCCAGCAGTTGGGGACAGGGCAATCAGCCCCAGCATTTT.

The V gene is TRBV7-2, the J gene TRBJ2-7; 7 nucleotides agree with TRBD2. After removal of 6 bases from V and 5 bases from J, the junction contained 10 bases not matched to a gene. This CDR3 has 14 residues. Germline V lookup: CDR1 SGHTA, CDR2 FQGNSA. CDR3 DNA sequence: TGTGCCAGCAGTGGGGCGGGAGTGAGCCACGAGCAGTACTTC. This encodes CASSGAGVSHEQYF.

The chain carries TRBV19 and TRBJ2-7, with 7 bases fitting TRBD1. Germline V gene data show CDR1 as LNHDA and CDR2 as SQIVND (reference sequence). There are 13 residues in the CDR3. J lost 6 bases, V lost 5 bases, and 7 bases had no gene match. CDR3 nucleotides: TGTGCCAGTAGTCCCGACAGGGACCTCGAGCAGTACTTC. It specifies CASSPDRDLEQYF.

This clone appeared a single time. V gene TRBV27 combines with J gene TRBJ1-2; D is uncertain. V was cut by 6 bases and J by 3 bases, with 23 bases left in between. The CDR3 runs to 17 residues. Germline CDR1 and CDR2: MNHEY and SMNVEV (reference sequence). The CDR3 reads CASRSRGRGDTDYGYTF. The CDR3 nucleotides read TGTGCCAGCAGATCACGCGGACGGGGAGACACTGACTATGGCTACACCTTC.

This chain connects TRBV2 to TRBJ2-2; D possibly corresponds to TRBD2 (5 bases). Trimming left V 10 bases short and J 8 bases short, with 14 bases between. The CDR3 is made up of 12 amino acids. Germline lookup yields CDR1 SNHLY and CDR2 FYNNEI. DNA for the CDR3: TGTGCCACCTTTAAGGGAGCTGGGGAGCTGTTTTTT. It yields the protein CATFKGAGELFF.

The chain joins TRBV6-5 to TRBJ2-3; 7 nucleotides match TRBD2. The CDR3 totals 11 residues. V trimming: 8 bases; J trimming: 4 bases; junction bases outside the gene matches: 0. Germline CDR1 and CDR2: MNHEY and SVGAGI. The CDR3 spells CASRGADTQYF. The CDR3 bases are TGTGCCAGCCGGGGGGCAGATACGCAGTATTTT.

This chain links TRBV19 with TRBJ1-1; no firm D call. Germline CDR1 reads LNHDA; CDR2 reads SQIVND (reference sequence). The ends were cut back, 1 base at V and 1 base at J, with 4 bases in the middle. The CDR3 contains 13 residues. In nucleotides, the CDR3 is TGTGCCAGTAGTATAGGGGCGAACACTGAAGCTTTCTTT. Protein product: CASSIGANTEAFF. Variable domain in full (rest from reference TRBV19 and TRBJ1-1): DGGITQSPKYLFRKEGQNVTLSCEQNLNHDAMYWYRQDPGQGLRLIYYSQIVNDFQKGDIAEGYSVSREKKESFPLTVTSAQKNPTAFYLCASSIGANTEAFFGQGTRLTVV.

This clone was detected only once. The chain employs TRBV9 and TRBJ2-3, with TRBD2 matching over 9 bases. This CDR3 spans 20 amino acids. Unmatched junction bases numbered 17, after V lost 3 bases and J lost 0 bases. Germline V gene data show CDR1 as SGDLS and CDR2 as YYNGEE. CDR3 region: CASSGLGEGLAQPSTDTQYF. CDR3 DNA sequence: TGTGCCAGCAGCGGATTAGGTGAGGGACTAGCCCAACCTAGCACAGATACGCAGTATTTT. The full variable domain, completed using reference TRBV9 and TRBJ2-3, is DSGVTQTPKHLITATGQRVTLRCSPRSGDLSVYWYQQSLDQGLQFLIQYYNGEERAKGNILERFSAQQFPDLHSELNLSSLELGDSALYFCASSGLGEGLAQPSTDTQYFGPGTRLTVL.

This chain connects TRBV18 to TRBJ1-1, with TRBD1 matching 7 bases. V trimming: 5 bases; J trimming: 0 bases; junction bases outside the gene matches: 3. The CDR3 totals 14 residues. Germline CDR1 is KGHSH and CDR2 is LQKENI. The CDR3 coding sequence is TGTGCCAGCTCATCGGGACAGATGAACACTGAAGCTTTCTTT. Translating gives CASSSGQMNTEAFF. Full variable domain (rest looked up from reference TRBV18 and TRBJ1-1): NAGVMQNPRHLVRRRGQEARLRCSPMKGHSHVYWYRQLPEEGLKFMVYLQKENIIDESGMPKERFSAEFPKEGPSILRIQQVVRGDSAAYFCASSSGQMNTEAFFGQGTRLTVV.

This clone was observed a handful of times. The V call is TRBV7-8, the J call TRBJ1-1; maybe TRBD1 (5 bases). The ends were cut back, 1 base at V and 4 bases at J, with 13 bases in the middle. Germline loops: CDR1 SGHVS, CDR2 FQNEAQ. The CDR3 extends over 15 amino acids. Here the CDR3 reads CASSLGLGVTTEAFF. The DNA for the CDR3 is TGTGCCAGCAGCTTAGGGCTAGGGGTTACCACTGAAGCTTTCTTT.

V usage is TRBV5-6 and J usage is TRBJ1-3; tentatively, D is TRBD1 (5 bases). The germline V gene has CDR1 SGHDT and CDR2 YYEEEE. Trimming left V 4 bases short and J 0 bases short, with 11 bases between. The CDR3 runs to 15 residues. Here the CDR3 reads CASSTRQISGNTIYF. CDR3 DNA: TGTGCCAGCAGCACCCGACAGATCTCTGGAAACACCATATATTTT.